This passage covers 27 T cell receptor beta chains from one sample sequenced in a study of CD8 T cells in Susac syndrome. When the RNA was reverse transcribed, random hexamers were used with an input of roughly 0.45 to 1 ug. TCRdb itself ran the immunoSEQ multiplex PCR reads through MiXCR, one entry per CDR3 protein. The sample has under 80,000 distinct CDR3 sequences, approximately 95% seen once. Specimen: CD8+ T cells from PBMCs. The receptor source for this set is a human donor with multiple sclerosis.

This clonotype has a handful of counts. The chain couples TRBV5-1 to TRBJ1-1; unclear D gene. The V and J ends lost 0 bases and 7 bases respectively, with 19 bases between them. Per the germline V gene, CDR1 is SGHRS and CDR2 is YFSETQ. The CDR3 is 16 amino acids. CDR3 region: CASSLEGPPGAHEAFF. The CDR3 bases are TGCGCCAGCAGCTTGGAGGGCCCACCGGGAGCCCATGAAGCTTTCTTT.

Of note for this clonotype: Germline and junction disagree at one end, which may indicate a read error. The V gene is TRBV20-1, the J gene TRBJ1-2, with D perhaps TRBD1 (5 bases). The length of the CDR3 is 8 residues. Germline V gene lookup returns CDR1 DFQATT and CDR2 SNEGSKA (reference sequence). As DNA, the CDR3 is TGCAGTGCTAACCTGACAGTTTTC. The encoded protein is CSANLTVF.

The chain recombines TRBV12-3 or TRBV12-4 with TRBJ2-7, with 7 bases that match TRBD1. The CDR3 extends over 15 amino acids. Germline trimming cut 6 bases from V and 1 base from J; bases unmatched to any gene: 9. CDR3 in amino acids: CASSQTGALSYEQYF. For the CDR3, the DNA is TGTGCCAGCAGCCAAACAGGGGCGCTGTCCTACGAGCAGTACTTC.

V is TRBV7-2 and J is TRBJ1-1; D is possibly TRBD1 (5 bases). The CDR3 extends over 13 amino acids. V was clipped by 7 bases and J by 4 bases, with 13 bases between them. Germline CDR1 reads SGHTA; CDR2 reads FQGNSA. CDR3 bases: TGTGCCAGCACCGCCCTGGGGGTCACTGAAGCTTTCTTT. It yields the protein CASTALGVTEAFF.

This sequence joins TRBV27 and TRBJ1-1; possible D gene TRBD1, 6 bases. This CDR3 is built from 13 residues. The V end was cut by 2 bases, the J end by 3 bases, with 7 bases between. Germline CDR1 MNHEY, CDR2 SMNVEV (reference sequence). The CDR3 coding sequence is TGTGCCAGCAGTTTAGAGGGGGACACTGAAGCTTTCTTT. This gives the protein CASSLEGDTEAFF.

This chain links TRBV28 with TRBJ2-7; a weak D match, TRBD1 (6 bases). Germline CDR1 reads MDHEN; CDR2 reads SYDVKM. Trimming stripped 5 bases from V and 3 bases from J, with 14 bases between. The CDR3 has 14 amino acids. CDR3 sequence (DNA): TGTGCCAGCAGTCCACGGACAGCTCACTACGAGCAGTACTTC. Translated, it gives CASSPRTAHYEQYF.

V is TRBV30 and J is TRBJ1-6; D is unresolved. The CDR3 is made up of 13 amino acids. Germline assignment: CDR1 GTSNPN and CDR2 SVGIG (reference sequence). Trimming cost V 3 bases and J 10 bases, with 13 bases left between them. CDR3 amino acids: CAWRDGSPSPLHF. CDR3 nucleotides: TGTGCCTGGAGGGACGGTTCTCCATCACCCCTCCACTTT.

This rearrangement joins TRBV2 to TRBJ2-2; D ambiguous. The length of the CDR3 is 12 residues. Germline V CDR1 and CDR2: SNHLY, FYNNEI. The germline V and J ends were trimmed by 6 bases and 5 bases, with 7 bases remaining between them. CDR3 bases: TGTGCCAGCAGAGTAGTAACCGGGGAGCTGTTTTTT. Protein product: CASRVVTGELFF.

The chain is built from TRBV29-1 and TRBJ2-1; 7 bases are shared with TRBD2. V dropped 0 bases and J dropped 0; count of bases not matched to a gene: 8. The CDR3 runs to 17 residues. Germline V gene data show CDR1 as SQVTM and CDR2 as ANQGSEA. DNA of the CDR3: TGCAGCGTTGAAGATCTCCCGGCTAGCGGCTCCTACAATGAGCAGTTCTTC. Translating gives CSVEDLPASGSYNEQFF.

This chain connects TRBV2 to TRBJ1-2, with 11 bases identical to TRBD1. CDR1 is SNHLY, CDR2 FYNNEI, per germline. V was clipped by 3 bases and J by 2 bases; unmatched bases: 5. There are 16 residues in the CDR3. The CDR3 DNA follows: TGTGCCAGCAGTGAGGGCAGGACAGGGGGCAACTATGGCTACACCTTC. Translating gives CASSEGRTGGNYGYTF.

The chain is built from TRBV27 and TRBJ1-5, with 9 bases aligning to TRBD1. The CDR3 length is 16 residues. V was pared by 6 bases and J by 3 bases, with 9 bases of the junction left unmatched. Germline V gene lookup returns CDR1 MNHEY and CDR2 SMNVEV (reference sequence). The CDR3 here is CASSPYGTGFNQPQHF. In DNA form, the CDR3 reads TGTGCCAGCAGCCCTTACGGGACAGGGTTCAATCAGCCCCAGCATTTT.

The J gene is TRBJ2-5, the V gene TRBV7-9; 8 nucleotides align to TRBD2. Germline CDR1 and CDR2: SEHNR and FQNEAQ (reference sequence). The ends lost 5 bases at V and 5 bases at J; junction bases unmatched: 13. The CDR3 runs 16 residues. The DNA for the CDR3 is TGTGCCAGCAGCGTAAGCAGCGGGAGCCCCTGGGAGACCCAGTACTTC. It is translated as CASSVSSGSPWETQYF.

J is TRBJ1-1 and V is TRBV9; 7 positions agree with TRBD1. The CDR3 loop spans 15 amino acids. V trimming: 3 bases; J trimming: 4 bases; junction bases outside the gene matches: 9. Germline V gives CDR1 SGDLS, CDR2 YYNGEE. The CDR3: CASSANRGPSTEAFF. DNA for the CDR3: TGTGCCAGCAGCGCAAACAGGGGTCCCAGCACTGAAGCTTTCTTT.

The chain joins TRBV7-8 to TRBJ1-2; no definite D call. With 4 bases removed from V and 4 bases from J, the gap between germline ends came to 13 bases. CDR1 and CDR2 (germline): SGHVS, FQNEAQ. The CDR3 is 14 amino acids. The CDR3 spells CASSSRDSGYGYTF. DNA of the CDR3: TGTGCCAGCAGCTCCCGCGACTCCGGCTATGGCTACACCTTC.

The chain has TRBV5-6 and TRBJ2-5, with a weak D call TRBD1 (5 bases). The V and J ends lost 1 base and 4 bases respectively, with 14 bases between them. This CDR3 is built from 15 residues. Germline values: CDR1 SGHDT, CDR2 YYEEEE. In DNA form, the CDR3 reads TGTGCCAGCAGCTTGAACAGGCAAATGGGAGAGACCCAGTACTTC. This translates into CASSLNRQMGETQYF.

This chain uses TRBV18 with TRBJ2-1, with 7 bases fitting TRBD1. Germline assignment: CDR1 KGHSH and CDR2 LQKENI. V gave up 5 bases and J gave up 6 bases; unmatched junction bases: 4. The CDR3 is 13 amino acids. CDR3 protein: CASSDRQGNEQFF. The DNA of the CDR3 is TGTGCCAGCTCAGATAGACAGGGCAATGAGCAGTTCTTC.

The J gene is TRBJ2-2, the V gene TRBV27, with a tentative D call TRBD1 (6 bases). The CDR3 extends over 16 amino acids. Trimming shortened V by 0 bases and J by 1 base, and 9 bases separated the two germline ends. CDR1 is MNHEY and CDR2 is SMNVEV in the germline V gene (reference sequence). The CDR3 is CASSLSPRGNTGELFF. The CDR3 DNA reads TGTGCCAGCAGTTTATCGCCCAGGGGGAACACCGGGGAGCTGTTTTTT.

The rearrangement joins TRBV6-6 to TRBJ2-1, with D tentatively TRBD1 (5 bases). V lost 4 bases, J lost 7 bases, and 8 bases lay in between. Germline V CDR1 and CDR2: MNHNY, SVGAGI (reference sequence). The CDR3 length is 12 residues. DNA of the CDR3: TGTGCCAGCAGTTTGACAGATAATGAGCAGTTCTTC. Translation: CASSLTDNEQFF.

V usage is TRBV19 and J usage is TRBJ2-3; D call uncertain. V was trimmed by 3 bases and J by 6 bases, leaving 4 bases between them. Per germline, CDR1 LNHDA and CDR2 SQIVND (reference sequence). CDR3 length: 11 amino acids. CDR3 DNA: TGTGCCAGTAGTATGTCCGATACGCAGTATTTT. It specifies CASSMSDTQYF.

The chain couples TRBV2 to TRBJ2-3; D not certain. The CDR3 is 16 residues long. The ends were cut back, 2 bases at V and 0 bases at J, with 12 bases in the middle. Germline V gene lookup returns CDR1 SNHLY and CDR2 FYNNEI. The CDR3 protein is CASSELGSDSTDTQYF. The CDR3, as DNA: TGTGCCAGCAGTGAACTCGGCAGTGACAGCACAGATACGCAGTATTTT.

The chain has TRBV27 and TRBJ2-7; D not certain. Trimming removed 4 bases from V and 0 bases from J, with 13 bases in between. The CDR3 has 15 amino acids. Germline lookup yields CDR1 MNHEY and CDR2 SMNVEV (reference sequence). The CDR3 DNA follows: TGTGCCAGCAGTTCCCCGGGTAGGACCTCCTACGAGCAGTACTTC. This encodes CASSSPGRTSYEQYF.

V gene TRBV29-1 combines with J gene TRBJ1-2, with a tentative D call TRBD1 (5 bases). CDR1 is SQVTM, CDR2 ANQGSEA, per germline. V shed 2 bases and J shed 1 base, with 11 bases lying between them. The CDR3 totals 14 residues. CDR3 region: CSVEPQGFNYGYTF. The CDR3 nucleotides are TGCAGCGTTGAACCCCAGGGTTTTAACTATGGCTACACCTTC.

J is TRBJ2-7 and V is TRBV29-1; TRBD2 agrees at 7 bases. Germline V gene sequence: CDR1 SQVTM, CDR2 ANQGSEA. The J segment lost 6 bases and the V segment lost 4 bases, leaving 6 bases of the junction unmatched. The CDR3 length is 12 residues. The CDR3 spells CSVVGEGSEQYF. Written as DNA, the CDR3 is TGCAGCGTTGTAGGGGAGGGTAGCGAGCAGTACTTC.

The chain carries TRBV12-3 or TRBV12-4 and TRBJ1-2, with 7 bases fitting TRBD1. Trimming removed 6 bases from V and 4 bases from J; junction bases left unmatched: 8. This CDR3 is 14 amino acids long. CDR3 bases: TGTGCCAGCAGCAAACCGGGACAGCCCTATGGCTACACCTTC. Encoded protein: CASSKPGQPYGYTF.

The J gene is TRBJ2-1, the V gene TRBV6-6; D might be TRBD1 (7 bases). The CDR3 runs 15 residues. Deletions cut 7 bases from V and 2 bases from J, with 15 bases between. The V gene's germline CDR1 is MNHNY and CDR2 SVGAGI (reference sequence). This CDR3 reads CASTGGQGAYNEQFF. Here the CDR3 DNA reads TGTGCCAGCACCGGGGGCCAGGGGGCCTACAATGAGCAGTTCTTC.

V usage is TRBV19 and J usage is TRBJ2-7; 9 bases fit TRBD1. Germline V gives CDR1 LNHDA, CDR2 SQIVND (reference sequence). The CDR3 runs 15 residues. V dropped 5 bases and J dropped 4; count of bases not matched to a gene: 9. This chain's CDR3 is CASSSQTGGPYEQYF. As DNA, the CDR3 is TGTGCCAGTAGTTCCCAGACAGGGGGACCGTACGAGCAGTACTTC.

The chain is built from TRBV6-5 and TRBJ2-3, with 8 bases matching TRBD1. The CDR3 sequence is 12 residues long. The trim removed 8 bases at V and 6 bases at J, leaving 4 bases unmatched. Germline values: CDR1 MNHEY, CDR2 SVGAGI. The CDR3 DNA follows: TGTGCCAGCGGACAGGGAACCGATACGCAGTATTTT. It is translated as CASGQGTDTQYF.